This T cell receptor beta chain was documented in a study of T cells in narcolepsy. Background on the study: Healthy controls were enrolled alongside patients with narcolepsy type 1 or type 2.

A remark on this clone: No antigen is known for it.

The CDR3 is 15 residues long. CDR1 is LGHNA and CDR2 is YNFKEQ in the germline V gene. V shed 0 bases, J shed 2 bases, and the junction held 3 bases outside the gene matches. Method: immunoSEQ multiplex PCR; TCRdb's copy keeps in-frame clones and lacks some. The repertoire has about 35,000 clones, about 80% of them found once; the top ten carry around 2%. The study, taken as a whole, reports: Some memory CD4+ repertoires had no autoreactive clone sequences. Healthy controls reportedly lacked the autoreactive clonotypes serially found in patients' blood. HCRT-specific and TRIB2-specific autoreactive clonotypes appeared among same-patient CSF and blood CD4+ clonotypes.

The TCR comes from a human donor in good health. Sequenced input: memory (CD45RA-) CD4+ T cells from blood. This chain joins TRBV4-2 and TRBJ2-7, with 8 bases identical to TRBD2. CDR3 residues: CASSQEAGGPYEQYF. In DNA form, the CDR3 reads TGTGCCAGCAGCCAAGAGGCGGGGGGCCCCTACGAGCAGTACTTC.